This T cell receptor (beta chain) derives from a study of PD-1 blockade in mismatch repair-deficient tumors. For the study at large: Patients had eleven to twelve mismatch repair-deficient cancer types and were previously treated and progressing. Study findings and constraints: Rapid post-treatment expansion, then contraction, generally preceding radiologic response, marked tumor-resident clones.

Sequenced by immunoSEQ multiplex PCR; TCRdb stores in-frame clones only, minus some. The sample has roughly 110,000 clones; about three quarters are singletons. The sample holds one count of this clone. Its target is not known. TCRs were sequenced from a few patients responding to pembrolizumab. Germline CDR1 LNHDA, CDR2 SQIVND (reference sequence). The CDR3 runs 17 residues. Trimming shortened V by 9 bases and J by 2 bases, and 23 bases separated the two germline ends. The receptor was isolated from an adult with mismatch repair-deficient cancer. The chain carries TRBV19 and TRBJ2-1; TRBD2 might be the D (6 bases). The material sequenced was peripheral blood, taken about 60 weeks after starting pembrolizumab. CDR3 sequence: CASGPSIGGKAYNEQFF. The CDR3 DNA sequence: TGTGCCAGCGGCCCATCGATCGGCGGGAAAGCCTACAATGAGCAGTTCTTC. The whole variable domain, filled in from reference TRBV19 and TRBJ2-1, reads DGGITQSPKYLFRKEGQNVTLSCEQNLNHDAMYWYRQDPGQGLRLIYYSQIVNDFQKGDIAEGYSVSREKKESFPLTVTSAQKNPTAFYLCASGPSIGGKAYNEQFFGPGTRLTVL.